The 13 T cell receptor beta chains presented below share a single source sample, sequenced in a study of T cell repertoires in ileal Crohn's disease. Libraries were prepared by immunoSEQ multiplex PCR; TCRdb keeps only in-frame clonotypes and omits some of them. The sample holds approximately 15,000 clones, 75% to 85% seen once. The sequencing input was ileal tissue. The source is an adult with Crohn's disease.

This CDR3 reads CASSTGWDGYTF. DNA of the CDR3: TGTGCCAGCAGTACCGGGTGGGATGGCTACACCTTC. The chain has TRBV6-6 and TRBJ1-2; D remains ambiguous. The ends were cut back, 5 bases at V and 6 bases at J, with 10 bases in the middle. Germline values: CDR1 MNHNY, CDR2 SVGAGI (reference sequence). This CDR3 is 12 amino acids long.

The chain carries TRBV2 and TRBJ2-2; D might be TRBD1 (6 bases). CDR1 and CDR2 (germline): SNHLY, FYNNEI. The CDR3 runs to 14 residues. With 6 bases removed from V and 4 bases from J, the gap between germline ends came to 12 bases. DNA for the CDR3: TGTGCCAGCAGGGAACAGGGCCCCACCGGGGAGCTGTTTTTT. Protein product: CASREQGPTGELFF.

The J gene is TRBJ2-1, the V gene TRBV9; possibly TRBD1 for D (5 bases). The germline V gene encodes CDR1 SGDLS and CDR2 YYNGEE. V lost 1 base to trimming and J lost 5 bases, with 7 bases between them. The CDR3 consists of 13 residues. The CDR3 loop is CASSVRQNNEQFF. The CDR3, as DNA: TGTGCCAGCAGCGTAAGACAGAACAATGAGCAGTTCTTC.

The J gene is TRBJ2-5, the V gene TRBV4-3, with 10 bases that match TRBD2. The CDR3 contains 16 residues. Germline V gene sequence: CDR1 LGHNA, CDR2 YSLEER. The J segment lost 8 bases and the V segment lost 1 base, leaving 10 bases of the junction unmatched. CDR3 in amino acids: CASSQGVAAGGRTQYF. The CDR3 DNA reads as TGCGCCAGCAGCCAAGGGGTTGCAGCGGGAGGGAGAACCCAGTACTTC.

J is TRBJ1-5 and V is TRBV6-5, with D maybe TRBD1 (6 bases). CDR3 size: 15 residues. Per the germline V gene, CDR1 is MNHEY and CDR2 is SVGAGI. Between the trimmed V and J ends, which lost 6 bases and 0 bases, there was a span of 12 bases. Here the CDR3 DNA reads TGTGCCAGCAGATCCGGACAGAATAGCAATCAGCCCCAGCATTTT. Translating it yields CASRSGQNSNQPQHF.

The CDR3 loop is CASSEARQGNQPQHF. CDR3 DNA sequence: TGTGCCAGCAGTGAAGCCCGACAGGGCAATCAGCCCCAGCATTTT. The rearrangement links TRBV6-1 to TRBJ1-5; TRBD1 is a possible D gene (6 bases). V was shortened by 0 bases and J by 2 bases, with 8 bases between the two germline ends. Germline CDR1 reads MNHNS; CDR2 reads SASEGT. This CDR3 is 15 amino acids long.

This chain connects TRBV9 to TRBJ2-1, with a tentative D call TRBD1 (5 bases). Trimming removed 3 bases from V and 7 bases from J, with 11 bases in between. This CDR3 has 13 amino acids. The germline V gene encodes CDR1 SGDLS and CDR2 YYNGEE. In nucleotides, the CDR3 is TGTGCCAGCAGCGCCAACCAGGGAAATGAGCAGTTCTTC. Translation gives CASSANQGNEQFF.

The genes are TRBV10-3 and TRBJ2-1; no reliable D call. CDR1 and CDR2 from the germline V gene are ENHRY and SYGVKD. The CDR3 has 11 amino acids. Trimming cost V 4 bases and J 10 bases, with 8 bases left between them. CDR3 sequence reads: CAISAGNEQFF. The CDR3, as DNA: TGTGCCATCAGTGCTGGCAACGAGCAGTTCTTC.

To note about this clone: The identical CDR3 is also encoded by other nucleotide sequences in the sample. The genes are TRBV7-8 and TRBJ2-3; TRBD2 matches at 12 bases. V lost 3 bases to trimming and J lost 3 bases; unmatched junction nucleotides: 4. This CDR3 has 16 amino acids. The V gene's germline CDR1 is SGHVS and CDR2 FQNEAQ. The CDR3 sequence: CASSFLAGGSTDTQYF. As DNA, the CDR3 is TGTGCCAGCAGCTTTCTAGCGGGAGGGTCAACAGATACGCAGTATTTT.

This chain links TRBV5-1 with TRBJ2-2; tentatively, D is TRBD2 (5 bases). Trimming removed 4 bases from V and 5 bases from J, with 21 bases in between. The CDR3 has 17 amino acids. CDR1 is SGHRS and CDR2 is YFSETQ in the germline V gene. The CDR3 spells CASSAGSVWRETGELFF. CDR3 in DNA: TGCGCCAGCAGCGCGGGTAGTGTGTGGAGAGAGACCGGGGAGCTGTTTTTT.

The genes are TRBV19 and TRBJ1-1, with D possibly TRBD1 on 5 matching bases. Per the germline V gene, CDR1 is LNHDA and CDR2 is SQIVND (reference sequence). The CDR3 is 14 residues long. V was clipped by 6 bases and J by 5 bases, with 16 bases between them. The CDR3 DNA sequence: TGTGCCAGTAGCCGAACGGGGGGGGGAACTGAAGCTTTCTTT. Its protein is CASSRTGGGTEAFF.

The chain has TRBV2 and TRBJ2-4; 12 bases line up with TRBD2. The CDR3 sequence is 18 residues long. Trimming removed 6 bases from V and 0 bases from J; junction bases left unmatched: 9. From germline, CDR1 is SNHLY and CDR2 FYNNEI. The CDR3 here is CASSVLAGGPQAKNIQYF. The CDR3 nucleotides are TGTGCCAGCAGCGTTCTAGCGGGGGGGCCCCAAGCCAAAAACATTCAGTACTTC.

CDR3 sequence: CASRLDRDQRSYNEQFF. In nucleotides, the CDR3 is TGTGCAAGTCGCTTGGACAGGGACCAGCGGTCCTACAATGAGCAGTTCTTC. The V gene is TRBV12-2, the J gene TRBJ2-1; TRBD1, the table's D call, lacks a check against the DNA. TRBV12-2 is reported as a pseudogene. The CDR3 runs to 17 residues.